This entry lists 20 T cell receptor beta chains sequenced from one sample in a study of T cell responses to AZD1222 COVID-19 vaccine. Measured with immunoSEQ multiplex PCR; TCRdb has only the in-frame clones, and not every one. Of tens of thousands of clones listed, more than 85% are singletons. The source was peripheral blood, collected 28 days after the second AZD1222 dose. These receptors were obtained from an adult who received the AZD1222 COVID-19 vaccine.

V and J are TRBV5-1 and TRBJ2-7, with TRBD2 matching 11 bases. CDR1 and CDR2 (germline): SGHRS, YFSETQ. J lost 1 base, V lost 4 bases, and 7 bases had no gene match. There are 16 residues in the CDR3. The CDR3 protein is CASSPRGTSGSYEQYF. The CDR3 DNA reads as TGCGCCAGCAGCCCACGTGGGACTAGCGGATCCTACGAGCAGTACTTC.

This sequence joins TRBV7-3 and TRBJ1-3; D is possibly TRBD1 (5 bases). The CDR3 consists of 15 residues. Deletions cut 2 bases from V and 3 bases from J, with 11 bases between. Germline V gives CDR1 SGHTA, CDR2 FQGTGA. The CDR3 DNA reads TGTGCCAGCAGCTTATACCCAGGGAGTGGAAACACCATATATTTT. Amino acids: CASSLYPGSGNTIYF.

This chain joins TRBV7-2 and TRBJ2-5, with 9 bases that match TRBD2. CDR1 is SGHTA and CDR2 is FQGNSA in the germline V gene. With 4 bases clipped from V and 5 bases from J, the junction kept 8 bases outside the gene matches. The CDR3 totals 15 residues. The chain's CDR3 is CASSSQAGGVETQYF. The CDR3 coding sequence is TGTGCCAGCAGCTCCCAAGCGGGAGGAGTTGAGACCCAGTACTTC.

The chain has TRBV21-1 and TRBJ1-1; the table calls TRBD1, which could not be checked here. TRBV21-1 is a documented pseudogene. The CDR3 runs to 18 residues. For the CDR3, the DNA is TGTGCCAGCAGCAAAGAAAAGACCTACCAGGGTTTGTGGGGTGAAGCTTTCTTT. It codes for CASSKEKTYQGLWGEAFF.

The V call is TRBV28, the J call TRBJ1-2; the match to TRBD1 covers 9 bases. The CDR3 is 16 amino acids. The germline gives CDR1 MDHEN, CDR2 SYDVKM. V lost 5 bases to trimming and J lost 4 bases; unmatched junction nucleotides: 11. CDR3 protein: CASSLKTGGDFYGYTF. CDR3 bases: TGTGCCAGCAGTCTTAAGACAGGGGGGGACTTCTATGGCTACACCTTC.

The CDR3 bases are TGTGCCAGCATTGAGACTGGGGCCAACGTCCTGACTTTC. Its translation is CASIETGANVLTF. The V call is TRBV28, the J call TRBJ2-6; D call uncertain. The CDR3 contains 13 residues. Germline V lookup: CDR1 MDHEN, CDR2 SYDVKM. The V end lost 7 bases, the J end lost 2 bases, and 6 bases lay between the germline ends.

This chain links TRBV5-1 with TRBJ2-1, with 10 nucleotides matching TRBD1. CDR3 length: 14 residues. V was pared by 4 bases and J by 4 bases, with 2 bases of the junction left unmatched. Germline CDR1 is SGHRS and CDR2 is YFSETQ. CDR3 protein: CASSRTGGYNEQFF. CDR3 DNA sequence: TGCGCCAGCAGCAGGACAGGGGGGTACAATGAGCAGTTCTTC.

V and J are TRBV11-3 and TRBJ2-1; 7 nucleotides align to TRBD1. From germline, CDR1 is SGHNT and CDR2 YENEEA. The V gene end was trimmed by 1 base and the J gene end by 6 bases; junction bases not matched to a gene: 3. The CDR3 is 14 amino acids. CDR3 sequence (DNA): TGTGCCAGCAGCTTAGTCCGGGACAGCAATGAGCAGTTCTTC. Its protein product is CASSLVRDSNEQFF.

This chain uses TRBV7-9 with TRBJ2-5, with 8 bases lining up with TRBD1. The CDR3 has 18 residues. J was trimmed by 4 bases and V by 1 base; bases with no gene match: 14. Germline V gene data show CDR1 as SEHNR and CDR2 as FQNEAQ (reference sequence). The CDR3 sequence: CASSLERKGTGRRETQYF. CDR3 DNA sequence: TGTGCCAGCAGCTTAGAAAGGAAAGGGACAGGTAGGCGAGAGACCCAGTACTTC.

This chain connects TRBV7-9 to TRBJ2-5, with 7 bases fitting TRBD1. Germline CDR1 reads SEHNR; CDR2 reads FQNEAQ (reference sequence). V dropped 5 bases and J dropped 1; count of bases not matched to a gene: 4. The CDR3 consists of 14 residues. The CDR3 sequence is CASSAPGGQETQYF. The DNA for the CDR3 is TGTGCCAGCAGCGCGCCAGGGGGCCAAGAGACCCAGTACTTC.

As DNA, the CDR3 is TGTGCCAGCAGTTTATGGGGTAGCTATGGCTACACCTTC. Its protein is CASSLWGSYGYTF. The V call is TRBV12-3 or TRBV12-4, the J call TRBJ1-2; no clear D. The CDR3 spans 13 residues. V lost 2 bases and J 4 bases, leaving 8 bases between the germline ends.

This clone has only one observation. The chain carries TRBV9 and TRBJ1-5; maybe TRBD1 (5 bases). The CDR3 covers 13 residues. V dropped 3 bases and J dropped 7 bases, with 11 bases sitting between them. Germline V lookup: CDR1 SGDLS, CDR2 YYNGEE. The CDR3 here is CASSEAGYQPQHF. DNA of the CDR3: TGTGCCAGCAGCGAGGCAGGGTACCAGCCCCAGCATTTT.

In its sample, this clone was seen a few times. The chain has TRBV28 and TRBJ1-5, with D tentatively TRBD1 (5 bases). Per germline, CDR1 MDHEN and CDR2 SYDVKM. V was cut by 7 bases and J by 6 bases, with 13 bases left in between. This CDR3 has 13 residues. CDR3 residues: CASTHGGPQPQHF. DNA of the CDR3: TGTGCCAGCACCCATGGGGGTCCTCAGCCCCAGCATTTT.

The chain couples TRBV5-1 to TRBJ2-2; D remains unclear. V was shortened by 0 bases and J by 0 bases, with 9 bases between the two germline ends. Germline CDR1 SGHRS, CDR2 YFSETQ. The CDR3 covers 16 residues. CDR3 protein: CASSLAVGSNTGELFF. DNA for the CDR3: TGCGCCAGCAGCTTGGCCGTGGGATCGAACACCGGGGAGCTGTTTTTT.

The chain is built from TRBV7-2 and TRBJ2-2; 7 positions match TRBD2. V lost 4 bases, J lost 7 bases, and 12 bases stayed unmatched. The germline V gene has CDR1 SGHTA and CDR2 FQGNSA. This CDR3 is built from 16 residues. The CDR3: CASSSLGAGKGGELFF. In DNA form, the CDR3 reads TGTGCCAGCAGCTCCCTAGGAGCGGGAAAGGGCGGGGAGCTGTTTTTT. The entire variable domain, with the rest obtained from reference TRBV7-2 and TRBJ2-2, is as follows: GAGVSQSPSNKVTEKGKDVELRCDPISGHTALYWYRQSLGQGLEFLIYFQGNSAPDKSGLPSDRFSAERTGGSVSTLTIQRTQQEDSAVYLCASSSLGAGKGGELFFGEGSRLTVL.

The V and J genes are TRBV2 and TRBJ2-7, with D maybe TRBD2 (5 bases). Germline V gene data show CDR1 as SNHLY and CDR2 as FYNNEI. V lost 7 bases and J lost 9, with 22 bases in between. The CDR3 runs 14 residues. CDR3 amino acids: CASKPGSGSMGQYF. CDR3 coding DNA: TGTGCCAGCAAACCGGGATCGGGGTCAATGGGGCAGTACTTC.

The J gene is TRBJ2-7, the V gene TRBV19; tentatively, D is TRBD2 (6 bases). Germline CDR1 is LNHDA and CDR2 is SQIVND (reference sequence). Trimming cost V 5 bases and J 6 bases, with 17 bases left between them. The CDR3 loop spans 14 amino acids. The CDR3 nucleotides are TGTGCCAGTAGTCCTGCTCGGAGCGGGTCCGAGCAGTACTTC. This codes for CASSPARSGSEQYF. The full variable domain, with the rest looked up from reference TRBV19 and TRBJ2-7, is DGGITQSPKYLFRKEGQNVTLSCEQNLNHDAMYWYRQDPGQGLRLIYYSQIVNDFQKGDIAEGYSVSREKKESFPLTVTSAQKNPTAFYLCASSPARSGSEQYFGPGTRLTVT.

CDR3: CASSQGRAQNSPLHF. CDR3 DNA sequence: TGTGCCAGCAGCCAGGGCCGGGCCCAAAATTCACCCCTCCACTTT. This chain joins TRBV3-1 (or the pseudogene TRBV3-2) and TRBJ1-6; no definite D call. The CDR3 is made up of 15 amino acids. V was pared by 3 bases and J by 7 bases, with 13 bases between. Germline V gene data show CDR1 as LGHDT and CDR2 as YNNKEL (reference sequence).

Only a few counts were recorded for this clone. The chain links TRBV5-1 to TRBJ2-2; TRBD1 aligns across 12 bases. With 4 bases clipped from V and 4 bases from J, the junction kept 8 bases outside the gene matches. CDR3 length equals 17 residues. Germline loops: CDR1 SGHRS, CDR2 YFSETQ. DNA for the CDR3: TGCGCCAGCAGCATAATTGGGACAGGGGGCGGCACCGGGGAGCTGTTTTTT. It translates to CASSIIGTGGGTGELFF.

The chain employs TRBV6-5 and TRBJ2-3; 9 bases agree with TRBD1. The length of the CDR3 is 15 residues. With 0 bases clipped from V and 6 bases from J, the junction kept 4 bases outside the gene matches. CDR1 and CDR2 (germline): MNHEY, SVGAGI. The CDR3 DNA reads as TGTGCCAGCAGTTACTCAGACAGGGGGGGGGATACGCAGTATTTT. Encoded protein: CASSYSDRGGDTQYF.